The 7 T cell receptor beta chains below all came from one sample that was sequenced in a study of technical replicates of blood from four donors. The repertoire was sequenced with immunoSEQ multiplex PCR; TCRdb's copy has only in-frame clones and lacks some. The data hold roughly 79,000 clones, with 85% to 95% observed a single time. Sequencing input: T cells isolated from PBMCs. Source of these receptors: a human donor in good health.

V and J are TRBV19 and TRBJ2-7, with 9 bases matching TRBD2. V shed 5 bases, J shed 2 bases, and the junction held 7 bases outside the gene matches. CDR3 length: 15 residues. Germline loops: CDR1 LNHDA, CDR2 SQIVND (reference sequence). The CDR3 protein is CASSPWTSDTYEQYF. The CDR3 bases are TGTGCCAGTAGTCCGTGGACTAGCGATACCTACGAGCAGTACTTC.

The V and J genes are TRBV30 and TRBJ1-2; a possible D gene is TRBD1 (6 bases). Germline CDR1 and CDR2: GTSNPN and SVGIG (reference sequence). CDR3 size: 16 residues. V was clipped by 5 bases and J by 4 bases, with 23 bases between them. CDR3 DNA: TGTGCCTGGTCCCCGGGGTTAGGAGAGGACAGCTATGGCTACACCTTC. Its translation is CAWSPGLGEDSYGYTF.

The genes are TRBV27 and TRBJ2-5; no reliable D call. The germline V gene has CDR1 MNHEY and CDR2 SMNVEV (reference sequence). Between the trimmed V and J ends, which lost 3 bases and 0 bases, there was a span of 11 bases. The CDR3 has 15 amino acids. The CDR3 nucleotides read TGTGCCAGCAGTTTCCTTCCCGGGTACCAAGAGACCCAGTACTTC. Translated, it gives CASSFLPGYQETQYF.

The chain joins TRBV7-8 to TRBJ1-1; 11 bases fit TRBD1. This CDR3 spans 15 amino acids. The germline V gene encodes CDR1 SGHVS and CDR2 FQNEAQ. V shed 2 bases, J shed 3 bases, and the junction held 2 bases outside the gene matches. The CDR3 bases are TGTGCCAGCAGCTTATGGGGACAGGGGGACACTGAAGCTTTCTTT. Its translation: CASSLWGQGDTEAFF.

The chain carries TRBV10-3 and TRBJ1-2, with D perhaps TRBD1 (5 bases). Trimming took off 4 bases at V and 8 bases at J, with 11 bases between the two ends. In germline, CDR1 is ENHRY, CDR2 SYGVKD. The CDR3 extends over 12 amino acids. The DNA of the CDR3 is TGTGCCATCAGTGTGGGGGGTTCGGGCTACACCTTC. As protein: CAISVGGSGYTF.

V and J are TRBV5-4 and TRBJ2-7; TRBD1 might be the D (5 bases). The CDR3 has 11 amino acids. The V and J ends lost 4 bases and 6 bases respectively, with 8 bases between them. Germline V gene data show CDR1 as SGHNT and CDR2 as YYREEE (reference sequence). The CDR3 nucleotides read TGTGCCAGCAGCGGGGCTGGCGAGCAGTACTTC. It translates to CASSGAGEQYF.

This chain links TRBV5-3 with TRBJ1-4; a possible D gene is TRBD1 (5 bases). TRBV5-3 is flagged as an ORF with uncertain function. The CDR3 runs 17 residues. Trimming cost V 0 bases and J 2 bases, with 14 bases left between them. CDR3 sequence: CARSLVGRAGTNEKLFF. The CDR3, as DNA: TGTGCCAGAAGCTTGGTCGGCAGGGCAGGGACTAATGAAAAACTGTTTTTT.